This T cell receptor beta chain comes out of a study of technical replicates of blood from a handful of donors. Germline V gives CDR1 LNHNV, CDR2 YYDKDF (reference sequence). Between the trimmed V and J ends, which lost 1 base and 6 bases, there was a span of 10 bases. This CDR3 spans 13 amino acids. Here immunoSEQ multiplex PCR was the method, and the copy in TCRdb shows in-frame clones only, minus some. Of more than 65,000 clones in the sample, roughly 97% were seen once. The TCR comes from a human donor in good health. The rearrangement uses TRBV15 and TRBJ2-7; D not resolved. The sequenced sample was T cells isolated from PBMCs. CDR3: CATSRVGAPEQYF. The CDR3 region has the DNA TGTGCCACCAGCAGAGTAGGAGCCCCCGAGCAGTACTTC.